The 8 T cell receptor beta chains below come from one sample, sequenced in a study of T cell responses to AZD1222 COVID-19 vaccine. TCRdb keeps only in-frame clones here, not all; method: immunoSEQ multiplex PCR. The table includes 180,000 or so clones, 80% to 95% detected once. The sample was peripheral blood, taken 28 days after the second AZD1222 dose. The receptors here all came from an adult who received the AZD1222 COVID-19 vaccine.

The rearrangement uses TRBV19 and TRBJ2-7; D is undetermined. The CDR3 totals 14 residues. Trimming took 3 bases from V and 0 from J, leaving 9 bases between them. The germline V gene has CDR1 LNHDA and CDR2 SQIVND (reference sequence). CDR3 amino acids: CASSMTVSSYEQYF. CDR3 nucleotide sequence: TGTGCCAGTAGTATGACCGTGAGCTCCTACGAGCAGTACTTC.

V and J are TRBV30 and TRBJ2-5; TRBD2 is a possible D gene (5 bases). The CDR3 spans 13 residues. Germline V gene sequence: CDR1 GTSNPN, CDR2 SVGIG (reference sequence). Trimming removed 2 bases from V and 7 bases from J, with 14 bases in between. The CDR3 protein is CAWSKERGWTQYF. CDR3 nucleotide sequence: TGTGCCTGGAGTAAGGAGAGAGGGTGGACCCAGTACTTC.

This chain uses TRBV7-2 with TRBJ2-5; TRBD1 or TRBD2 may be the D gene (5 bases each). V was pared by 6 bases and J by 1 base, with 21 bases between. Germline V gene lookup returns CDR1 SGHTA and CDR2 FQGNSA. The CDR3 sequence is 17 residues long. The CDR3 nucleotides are TGTGCCAGCAGTCGGAGAGGGGCGGCCGGTCTCCAAGAGACCCAGTACTTC. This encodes CASSRRGAAGLQETQYF.

The CDR3 coding sequence is TGCGCCAGCAGTGAGATGGGATTTACCTACGAGCAGTACTTC. Translated: CASSEMGFTYEQYF. The chain has TRBV10-2 and TRBJ2-7, with D hard to call. The CDR3 length is 14 residues. With 2 bases removed from V and 2 bases from J, the gap between germline ends came to 10 bases. Germline lookup yields CDR1 WSHSY and CDR2 SAAADI.

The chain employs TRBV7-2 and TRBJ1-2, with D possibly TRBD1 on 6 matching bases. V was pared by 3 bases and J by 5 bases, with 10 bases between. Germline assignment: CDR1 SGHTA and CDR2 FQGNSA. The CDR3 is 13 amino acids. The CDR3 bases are TGTGCCAGCAGCTTGGGGGGGCCATATGGCTACACCTTC. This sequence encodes CASSLGGPYGYTF.

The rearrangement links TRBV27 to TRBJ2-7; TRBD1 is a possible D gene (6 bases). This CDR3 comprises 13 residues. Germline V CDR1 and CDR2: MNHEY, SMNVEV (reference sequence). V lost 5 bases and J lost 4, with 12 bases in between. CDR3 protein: CASSHSGAYEQYF. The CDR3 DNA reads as TGTGCCAGCAGTCACTCAGGGGCTTACGAGCAGTACTTC.

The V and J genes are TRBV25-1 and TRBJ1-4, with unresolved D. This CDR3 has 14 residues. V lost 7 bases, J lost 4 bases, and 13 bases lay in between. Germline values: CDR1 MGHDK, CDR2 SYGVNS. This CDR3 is CASNLGVGNEKLFF. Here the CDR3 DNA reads TGTGCCAGCAACCTCGGGGTTGGTAATGAAAAACTGTTTTTT.

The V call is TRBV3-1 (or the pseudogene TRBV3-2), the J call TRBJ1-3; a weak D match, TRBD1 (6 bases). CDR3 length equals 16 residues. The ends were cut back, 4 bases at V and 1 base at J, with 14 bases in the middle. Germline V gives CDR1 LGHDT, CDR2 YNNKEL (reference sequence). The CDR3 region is CASSRSQGTSGNTIYF. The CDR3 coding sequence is TGTGCCAGCAGCCGGAGCCAGGGGACTTCTGGAAACACCATATATTTT.